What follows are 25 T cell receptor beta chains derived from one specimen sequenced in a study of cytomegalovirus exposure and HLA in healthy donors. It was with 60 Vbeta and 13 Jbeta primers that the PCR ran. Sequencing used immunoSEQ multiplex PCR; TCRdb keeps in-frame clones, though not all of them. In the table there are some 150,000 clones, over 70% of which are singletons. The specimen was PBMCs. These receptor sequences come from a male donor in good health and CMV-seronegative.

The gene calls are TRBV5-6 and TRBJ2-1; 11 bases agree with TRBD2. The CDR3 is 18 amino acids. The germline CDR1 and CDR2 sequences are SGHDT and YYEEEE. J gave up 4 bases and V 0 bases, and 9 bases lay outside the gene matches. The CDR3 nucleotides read TGTGCCAGCAGCTTGGCCGACCTAGGACTAGCGGGTTACAATGAGCAGTTCTTC. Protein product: CASSLADLGLAGYNEQFF.

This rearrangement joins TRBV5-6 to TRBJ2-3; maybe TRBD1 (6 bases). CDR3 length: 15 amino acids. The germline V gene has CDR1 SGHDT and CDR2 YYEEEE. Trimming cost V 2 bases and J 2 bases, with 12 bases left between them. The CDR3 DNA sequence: TGTGCCAGCAGCTTTGGTACAGGGACCACAGATACGCAGTATTTT. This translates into CASSFGTGTTDTQYF.

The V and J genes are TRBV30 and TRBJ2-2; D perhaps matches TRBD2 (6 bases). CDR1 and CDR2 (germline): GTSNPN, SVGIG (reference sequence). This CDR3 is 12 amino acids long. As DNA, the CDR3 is TGTGCTGGAGGGGTATACACCGGGGAGCTGTTTTTT. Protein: CAGGVYTGELFF.

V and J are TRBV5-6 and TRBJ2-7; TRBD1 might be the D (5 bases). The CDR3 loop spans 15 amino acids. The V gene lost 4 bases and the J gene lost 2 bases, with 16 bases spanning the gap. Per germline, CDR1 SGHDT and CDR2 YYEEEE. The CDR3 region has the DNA TGTGCCAGCAGCCCGGCACGGCAGGGTCCCTACGAGCAGTACTTC. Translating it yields CASSPARQGPYEQYF. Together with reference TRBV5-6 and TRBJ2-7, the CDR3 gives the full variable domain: DAGVTQSPTHLIKTRGQQVTLRCSPKSGHDTVSWYQQALGQGPQFIFQYYEEEERQRGNFPDRFSGHQFPNYSSELNVNALLLGDSALYLCASSPARQGPYEQYFGPGTRLTVT.

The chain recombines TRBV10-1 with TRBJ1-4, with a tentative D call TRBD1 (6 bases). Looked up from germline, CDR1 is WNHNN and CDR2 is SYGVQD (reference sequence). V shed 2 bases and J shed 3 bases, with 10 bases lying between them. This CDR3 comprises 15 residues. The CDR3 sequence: CASSERQDSNEKLFF. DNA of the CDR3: TGCGCCAGCAGTGAGCGACAGGATTCTAATGAAAAACTGTTTTTT.

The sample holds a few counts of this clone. The CDR3 nucleotides are TGTGCCAGCAGTCGGGACAGGGCTGGGGCCAACGTCCTGACTTTC. This encodes CASSRDRAGANVLTF. This rearrangement joins TRBV6-5 to TRBJ2-6; 9 bases agree with TRBD1. V dropped 5 bases and J dropped 2; count of bases not matched to a gene: 1. CDR1 is MNHEY, CDR2 SVGAGI, per germline. The CDR3 extends over 15 amino acids.

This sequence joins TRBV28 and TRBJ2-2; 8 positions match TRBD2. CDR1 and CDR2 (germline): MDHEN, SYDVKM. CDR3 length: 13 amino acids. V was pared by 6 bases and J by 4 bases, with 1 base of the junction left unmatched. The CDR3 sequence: CASRAGVTGELFF. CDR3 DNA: TGTGCCAGCAGAGCGGGAGTCACCGGGGAGCTGTTTTTT.

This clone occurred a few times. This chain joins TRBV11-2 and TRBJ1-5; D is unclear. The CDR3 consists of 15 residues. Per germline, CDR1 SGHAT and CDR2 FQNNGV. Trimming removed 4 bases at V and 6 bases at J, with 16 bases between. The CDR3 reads CASSSTRGAGQPQHF. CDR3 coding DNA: TGTGCCAGCAGCTCGACACGGGGAGCGGGTCAGCCCCAGCATTTT. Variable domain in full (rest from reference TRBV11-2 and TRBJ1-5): EAGVAQSPRYKIIEKRQSVAFWCNPISGHATLYWYQQILGQGPKLLIQFQNNGVVDDSQLPKDRFSAERLKGVDSTLKIQPAKLEDSAVYLCASSSTRGAGQPQHFGDGTRLSIL.

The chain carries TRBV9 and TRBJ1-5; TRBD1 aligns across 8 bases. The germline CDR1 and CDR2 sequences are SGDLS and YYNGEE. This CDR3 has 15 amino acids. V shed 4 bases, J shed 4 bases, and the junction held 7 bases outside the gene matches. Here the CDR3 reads CASSLPGGVNQPQHF. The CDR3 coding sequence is TGTGCCAGCAGCCTCCCAGGGGGCGTTAATCAGCCCCAGCATTTT.

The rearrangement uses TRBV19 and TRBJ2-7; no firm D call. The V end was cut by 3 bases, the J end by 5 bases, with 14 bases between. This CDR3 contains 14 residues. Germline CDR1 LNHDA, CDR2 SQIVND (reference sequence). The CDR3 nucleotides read TGTGCCAGTAGTATCGTTCGAGAGCCCAACGAGCAGTACTTC. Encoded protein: CASSIVREPNEQYF.

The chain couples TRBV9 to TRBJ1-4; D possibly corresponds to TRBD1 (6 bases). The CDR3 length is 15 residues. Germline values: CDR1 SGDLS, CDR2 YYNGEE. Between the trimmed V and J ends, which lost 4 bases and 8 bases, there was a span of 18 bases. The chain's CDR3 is CASSPGGLAGEKLFF. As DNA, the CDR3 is TGTGCCAGCAGCCCCGGGGGGCTCGCAGGGGAAAAACTGTTTTTT.

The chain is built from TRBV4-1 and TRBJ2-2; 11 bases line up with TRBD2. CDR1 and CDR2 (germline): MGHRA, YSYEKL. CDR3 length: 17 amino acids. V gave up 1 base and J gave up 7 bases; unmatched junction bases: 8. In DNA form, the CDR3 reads TGCGCCAGCAGCCAAGTGGCTAGCGGGGGGTTTGTCGGGGAGCTGTTTTTT. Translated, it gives CASSQVASGGFVGELFF.

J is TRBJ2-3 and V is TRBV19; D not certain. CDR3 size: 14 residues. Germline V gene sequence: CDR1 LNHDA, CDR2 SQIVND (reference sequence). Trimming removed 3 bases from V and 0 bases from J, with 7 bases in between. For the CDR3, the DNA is TGTGCCAGTAGTATGCGGCCAAGCACAGATACGCAGTATTTT. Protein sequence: CASSMRPSTDTQYF.

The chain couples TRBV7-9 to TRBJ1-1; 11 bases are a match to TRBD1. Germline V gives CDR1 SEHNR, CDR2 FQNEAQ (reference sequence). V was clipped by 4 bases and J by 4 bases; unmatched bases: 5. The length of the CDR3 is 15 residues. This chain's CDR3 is CASSSEDRGLTEAFF. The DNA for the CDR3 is TGTGCCAGCAGCTCGGAGGACAGGGGGCTCACTGAAGCTTTCTTT. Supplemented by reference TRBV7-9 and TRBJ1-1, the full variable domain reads DTGVSQNPRHKITKRGQNVTFRCDPISEHNRLYWYRQTLGQGPEFLTYFQNEAQLEKSRLLSDRFSAERPKGSFSTLEIQRTEQGDSAMYLCASSSEDRGLTEAFFGQGTRLTVV.

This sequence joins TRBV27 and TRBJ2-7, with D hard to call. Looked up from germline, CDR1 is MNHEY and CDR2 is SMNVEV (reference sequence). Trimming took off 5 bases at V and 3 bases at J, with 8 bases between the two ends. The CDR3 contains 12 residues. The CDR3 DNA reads TGTGCCAGCAGTGATAGCAGCTACGAGCAGTACTTC. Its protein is CASSDSSYEQYF.

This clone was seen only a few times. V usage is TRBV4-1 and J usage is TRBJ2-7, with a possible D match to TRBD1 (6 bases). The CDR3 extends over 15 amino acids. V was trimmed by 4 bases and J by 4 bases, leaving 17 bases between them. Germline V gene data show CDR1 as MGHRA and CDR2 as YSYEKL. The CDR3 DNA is TGCGCCAGCAGCCGAGCCCGGGACAAGTCATACGAGCAGTACTTC. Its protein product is CASSRARDKSYEQYF.

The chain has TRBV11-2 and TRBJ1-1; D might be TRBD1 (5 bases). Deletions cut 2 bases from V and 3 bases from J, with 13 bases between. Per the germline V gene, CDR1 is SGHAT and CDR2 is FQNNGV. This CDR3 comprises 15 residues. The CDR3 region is CASSLRGLSDTEAFF. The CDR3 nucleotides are TGTGCCAGCAGCTTACGGGGACTGAGCGACACTGAAGCTTTCTTT.

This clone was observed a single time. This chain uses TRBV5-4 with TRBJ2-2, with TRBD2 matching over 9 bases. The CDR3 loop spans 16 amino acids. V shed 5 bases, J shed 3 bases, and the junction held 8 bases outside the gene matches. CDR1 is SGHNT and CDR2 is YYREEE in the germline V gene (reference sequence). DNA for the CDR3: TGTGCCAGCAGGCGCGGGGGGGCAATGGACACCGGGGAGCTGTTTTTT. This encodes CASRRGGAMDTGELFF.

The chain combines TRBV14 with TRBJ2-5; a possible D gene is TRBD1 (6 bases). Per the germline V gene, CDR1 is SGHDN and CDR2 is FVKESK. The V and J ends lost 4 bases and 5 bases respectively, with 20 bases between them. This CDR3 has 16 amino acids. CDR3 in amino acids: CASSRDYTGSGETQYF. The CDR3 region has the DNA TGTGCCAGCAGCCGAGACTACACAGGGTCGGGGGAGACCCAGTACTTC. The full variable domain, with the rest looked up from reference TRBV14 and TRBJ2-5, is EAGVTQFPSHSVIEKGQTVTLRCDPISGHDNLYWYRRVMGKEIKFLLHFVKESKQDESGMPNNRFLAERTGGTYSTLKVQPAELEDSGVYFCASSRDYTGSGETQYFGPGTRLLVL.

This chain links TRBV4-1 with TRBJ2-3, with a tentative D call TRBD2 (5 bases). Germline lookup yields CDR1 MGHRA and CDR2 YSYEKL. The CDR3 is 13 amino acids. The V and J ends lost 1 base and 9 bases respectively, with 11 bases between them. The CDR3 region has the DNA TGCGCCAGCAGCCAAGCACTAGTGGTGACGCAGTATTTT. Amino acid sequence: CASSQALVVTQYF.

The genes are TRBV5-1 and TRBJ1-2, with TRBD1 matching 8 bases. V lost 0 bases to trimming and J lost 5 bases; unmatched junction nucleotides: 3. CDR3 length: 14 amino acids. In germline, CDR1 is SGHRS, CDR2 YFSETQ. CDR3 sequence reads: CASSLGDRLYGYTF. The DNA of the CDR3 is TGCGCCAGCAGCTTGGGGGACAGGCTGTATGGCTACACCTTC.

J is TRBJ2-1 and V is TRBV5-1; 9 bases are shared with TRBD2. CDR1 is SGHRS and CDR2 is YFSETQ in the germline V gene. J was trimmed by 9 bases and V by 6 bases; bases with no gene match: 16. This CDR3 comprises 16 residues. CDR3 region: CASTFLDSGRFGEQFF. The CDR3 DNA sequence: TGCGCCAGCACCTTCTTAGATAGCGGGAGATTTGGTGAGCAGTTCTTC.

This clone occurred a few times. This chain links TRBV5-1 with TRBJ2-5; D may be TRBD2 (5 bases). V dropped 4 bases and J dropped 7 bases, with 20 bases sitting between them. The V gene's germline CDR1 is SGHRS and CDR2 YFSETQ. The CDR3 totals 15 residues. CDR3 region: CASSGLRSMLATQYF. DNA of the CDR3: TGCGCCAGCAGCGGACTTCGGTCAATGTTGGCGACCCAGTACTTC.

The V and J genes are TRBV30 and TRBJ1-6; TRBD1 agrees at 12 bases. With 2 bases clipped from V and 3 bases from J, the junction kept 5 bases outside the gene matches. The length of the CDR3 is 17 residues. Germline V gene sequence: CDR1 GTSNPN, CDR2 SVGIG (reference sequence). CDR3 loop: CAWSPGQGADYNSPLHF. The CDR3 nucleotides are TGTGCCTGGAGTCCGGGACAGGGGGCTGACTATAATTCACCCCTCCACTTT.

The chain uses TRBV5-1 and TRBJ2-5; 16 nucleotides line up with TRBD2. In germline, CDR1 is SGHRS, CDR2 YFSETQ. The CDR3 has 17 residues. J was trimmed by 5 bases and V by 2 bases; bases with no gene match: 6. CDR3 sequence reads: CASSFPGLAGGRETQYF. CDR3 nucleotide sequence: TGCGCCAGCAGCTTCCCGGGACTAGCGGGGGGGCGCGAGACCCAGTACTTC.